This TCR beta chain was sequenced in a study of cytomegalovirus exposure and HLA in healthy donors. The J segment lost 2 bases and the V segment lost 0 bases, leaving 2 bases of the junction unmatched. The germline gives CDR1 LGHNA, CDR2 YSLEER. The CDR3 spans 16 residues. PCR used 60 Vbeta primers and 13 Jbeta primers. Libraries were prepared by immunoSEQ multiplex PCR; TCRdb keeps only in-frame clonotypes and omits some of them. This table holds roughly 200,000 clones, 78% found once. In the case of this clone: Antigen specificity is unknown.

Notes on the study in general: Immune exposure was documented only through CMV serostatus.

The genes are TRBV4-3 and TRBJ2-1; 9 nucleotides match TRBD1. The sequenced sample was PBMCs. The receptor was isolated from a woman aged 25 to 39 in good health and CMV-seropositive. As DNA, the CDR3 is TGCGCCAGCAGCCAAGAGGGACAGGGTCCCTACAATGAGCAGTTCTTC. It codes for CASSQEGQGPYNEQFF.